This T cell receptor (beta chain) was sequenced for a study of blood T cell repertoires in COVID-19. Study details: T cells, B-cell-depleted T cells, or PBMCs provided the cDNA or gDNA that served as material.

The CDR3 sequence is 14 residues long. V dropped 3 bases and J dropped 2 bases, with 11 bases sitting between them. Germline values: CDR1 SGHDN, CDR2 FVKESK. Measured with immunoSEQ multiplex PCR; TCRdb has only the in-frame clones, and not every one. Of some 400,000 clones listed, around 84% are singletons. The sequence came from a human donor with acute or convalescent COVID-19. The donor label of this sample is uncertain. The rearrangement joins TRBV14 to TRBJ2-7, with D tentatively TRBD1 (5 bases). The sequenced material came from peripheral blood. The CDR3 sequence is CASSHYSGTYEQYF. The CDR3 DNA sequence: TGTGCCAGCAGCCATTATTCAGGGACCTACGAGCAGTACTTC.